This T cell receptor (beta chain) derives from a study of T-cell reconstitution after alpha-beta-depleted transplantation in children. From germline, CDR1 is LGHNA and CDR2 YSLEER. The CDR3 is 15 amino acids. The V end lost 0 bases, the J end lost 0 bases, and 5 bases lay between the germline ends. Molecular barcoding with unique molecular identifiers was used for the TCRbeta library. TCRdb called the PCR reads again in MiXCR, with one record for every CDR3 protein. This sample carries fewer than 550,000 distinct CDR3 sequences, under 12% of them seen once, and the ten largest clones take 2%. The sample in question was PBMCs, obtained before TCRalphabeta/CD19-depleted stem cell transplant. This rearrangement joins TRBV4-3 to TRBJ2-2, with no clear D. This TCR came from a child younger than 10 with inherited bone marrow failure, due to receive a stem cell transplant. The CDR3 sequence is CASSQDHSNTGELFF. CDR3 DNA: TGCGCCAGCAGCCAAGATCACTCGAACACCGGGGAGCTGTTTTTT.